One T cell receptor (beta chain) is described in this entry. The germline V gene has CDR1 SEHNR and CDR2 FQNEAQ (reference sequence). Trimming shortened V by 11 bases and J by 2 bases, and 16 bases separated the two germline ends. This CDR3 contains 14 residues. This record comes from a study of blood T cell repertoires in COVID-19. Data came from immunoSEQ multiplex PCR; TCRdb stores just in-frame clones and leaves some out. The data hold about 140,000 clones, with 75% to 80% observed a single time. Sequencing was carried out using PBMCs or T cells enriched from blood (not recorded which). The clonotype originates from a woman aged 50 to 60 who had recovered from COVID-19. The chain combines TRBV7-9 with TRBJ1-3; tentative D call: TRBD1 (5 bases). The CDR3 DNA reads TGTGCCCCTTCAGCCCAGACAGCTGGAAACACCATATATTTT. This translates into CAPSAQTAGNTIYF.